This T cell receptor beta chain was sequenced in a study of beta chain features in type 1 diabetes. Study-level points and caveats: A moderate, significant TCRB CDR3 shortening appeared in type 1 diabetes across four CD4+ subsets. Resolution of whether HLA type affects TCRB rearrangement was not achieved here.

The CDR3 covers 11 residues. Per germline, CDR1 SEHNR and CDR2 FQNEAQ (reference sequence). Trimming took off 1 base at V and 4 bases at J, with 2 bases between the two ends. The investigators reverse transcribed all of the isolated RNA, so they sequenced expressed TCRB transcripts. Sequencing was performed with immunoSEQ multiplex PCR; in TCRdb, only in-frame clones are kept and a portion is missing. The sample lists fewer than 650,000 clones, roughly a sixth occurring once. With regard to this clone: Antigen specificity is unknown. A much larger clone differs by one base, so this may be a read error. This specimen includes other DNA sequences encoding the same CDR3.

The clonotype was recovered from a man in his late teens or twenties in good health. The chain couples TRBV7-9 to TRBJ2-7, with D unresolved. Sequenced sample: naive CD4+ T cells from blood. The CDR3 spells CASSLVYEQYF. In DNA, the CDR3 is TGTGCCAGCAGCTTAGTATACGAGCAGTACTTC.